The 22 T cell receptor beta chains reported below all come from one sample, sequenced in a study of human T cells and chemical hapten exposure. Time point denoted: patch test 3, about 24 weeks after DPC sensitization. Indicated treatment: therapeutic diphenylcyclopropenone sensitization with weekly scalp DPC. TCRdb re-derived calls from the RACE reads in MiXCR, one entry per CDR3 protein. Among tens of thousands of distinct CDR3 sequences listed, roughly 10% were seen once. The specimen comprised whole blood, sampled in connection with sensitization to the hapten diphenylcyclopropenone (DPC). The source is a middle-aged woman with alopecia areata. Some clones in this sample may be carry-over from other donors' samples.

This clonotype was detected a few times. This chain links TRBV4-1 with TRBJ1-4, with unresolved D. The CDR3 consists of 15 residues. Trimming took 0 bases from V and 8 from J, leaving 13 bases between them. Germline CDR1 MGHRA, CDR2 YSYEKL. CDR3 bases: TGCGCCAGCAGCCAAGATGGAAGAGGAGACGAAAAACTGTTTTTT. It specifies CASSQDGRGDEKLFF.

The chain couples TRBV19 to TRBJ2-7; D could derive from TRBD1 or TRBD2 (5 bases each). The CDR3 consists of 13 residues. CDR1 LNHDA and CDR2 SQIVND come from the germline V gene (reference sequence). Trimming shortened V by 5 bases and J by 2 bases, and 10 bases separated the two germline ends. CDR3: CASSYGATYEQYF. Written as DNA, the CDR3 is TGTGCCAGTAGTTACGGGGCAACCTACGAGCAGTACTTC. Combining the CDR3 with reference TRBV19 and TRBJ2-7 gives the whole variable domain DGGITQSPKYLFRKEGQNVTLSCEQNLNHDAMYWYRQDPGQGLRLIYYSQIVNDFQKGDIAEGYSVSREKKESFPLTVTSAQKNPTAFYLCASSYGATYEQYFGPGTRLTVT.

The chain is built from TRBV19 and TRBJ1-4, with D uncertain. The length of the CDR3 is 16 residues. The germline V gene encodes CDR1 LNHDA and CDR2 SQIVND (reference sequence). Trimming left V 3 bases short and J 0 bases short, with 11 bases between. CDR3 loop: CASSITGDATNEKLFF. The CDR3, as DNA: TGTGCCAGTAGTATCACCGGAGATGCAACTAATGAAAAACTGTTTTTT.

This clonotype occurred a few times. The genes are TRBV12-3 or TRBV12-4 and TRBJ2-3, with D hard to call. V lost 3 bases and J 1 base, leaving 8 bases between the germline ends. The CDR3 totals 14 residues. The DNA of the CDR3 is TGTGCCAGCAGTTTGCCTTCTCGCACAGATACGCAGTATTTT. Protein product: CASSLPSRTDTQYF.

The table lists this clonotype with a few counts. V is TRBV7-6 and J is TRBJ1-3; the D is unclear. The V gene lost 4 bases and the J gene lost 5 bases, with 9 bases spanning the gap. CDR3 length equals 13 residues. Per the germline V gene, CDR1 is SGHVS and CDR2 is FNYEAQ. The CDR3: CASSSAARNTIYF. CDR3 DNA sequence: TGTGCCAGCAGCTCCGCGGCCCGAAACACCATATATTTT.

This clonotype was seen repeatedly, ten times or more. The rearrangement links TRBV7-2 to TRBJ1-2, with D uncertain. Germline assignment: CDR1 SGHTA and CDR2 FQGNSA. This CDR3 is built from 16 residues. V dropped 1 base and J dropped 0 bases, with 12 bases sitting between them. The CDR3 here is CASSLVVGQTNYGYTF. The DNA for the CDR3 is TGTGCCAGCAGCTTAGTAGTTGGGCAGACTAACTATGGCTACACCTTC.

The chain employs TRBV19 and TRBJ2-6; perhaps D is TRBD1 or TRBD2 (6 bases each). Per germline, CDR1 LNHDA and CDR2 SQIVND (reference sequence). V dropped 6 bases and J dropped 2 bases, with 14 bases sitting between them. CDR3 length: 16 residues. The DNA for the CDR3 is TGTGCCAGTAGCGATCCGGGGGCTACTGGGGCCAACGTCCTGACTTTC. Encoded protein: CASSDPGATGANVLTF.

This clonotype was picked up a small number of times. The rearrangement links TRBV5-1 to TRBJ2-7; D uncertain. Germline V gives CDR1 SGHRS, CDR2 YFSETQ. This CDR3 spans 15 amino acids. V shed 5 bases and J shed 6 bases, with 21 bases lying between them. The CDR3 loop is CASRIIGPVRAEQYF. The CDR3 DNA reads TGCGCCAGCAGGATAATCGGACCCGTACGAGCCGAGCAGTACTTC. The full variable domain, its missing parts supplied by reference TRBV5-1 and TRBJ2-7, is KAGVTQTPRYLIKTRGQQVTLSCSPISGHRSVSWYQQTPGQGLQFLFEYFSETQRNKGNFPGRFSGRQFSNSRSEMNVSTLELGDSALYLCASRIIGPVRAEQYFGPGTRLTVT.

In its sample, this clonotype was seen a few times. V gene TRBV7-3 combines with J gene TRBJ1-1; weak D call: TRBD1 (5 bases). The CDR3 runs to 13 residues. Germline CDR1 and CDR2: SGHTA and FQGTGA. V was cut by 4 bases and J by 1 base, with 7 bases left in between. The CDR3 bases are TGTGCCAGCAGCTCACAGGAGAACACTGAAGCTTTCTTT. This encodes CASSSQENTEAFF.

The sample holds a few counts of this clonotype. The J gene is TRBJ2-2, the V gene TRBV5-1, with D unclear. The germline V and J ends were trimmed by 5 bases and 0 bases, with 5 bases remaining between them. Germline loops: CDR1 SGHRS, CDR2 YFSETQ. The CDR3 consists of 13 residues. The CDR3 nucleotides are TGCGCCAGCAGAGAAGCGAACACCGGGGAGCTGTTTTTT. Amino acids: CASREANTGELFF.

This clonotype has ten or more counts. The junction shows a germline mismatch at one end, possibly a read error. This chain connects TRBV12-3 or TRBV12-4 to TRBJ1-1; TRBD1 agrees at 8 bases. This CDR3 has 14 amino acids. The CDR3 region is CVSSSAGGGTEAFF. The CDR3 nucleotides read TGTGTCAGCAGTTCGGCAGGGGGCGGCACTGAAGCTTTCTTT.

This clonotype appeared a few times. The V call is TRBV20-1, the J call TRBJ2-2; D gene unclear. There are 12 residues in the CDR3. CDR1 is DFQATT, CDR2 SNEGSKA, per germline (reference sequence). Trimming left V 3 bases short and J 2 bases short, with 4 bases between. For the CDR3, the DNA is TGCAGTGCTAGTGAAAACACCGGGGAGCTGTTTTTT. Its protein is CSASENTGELFF.

On this clonotype itself: At one end the junction does not follow the germline gene, possibly because of a read error. The chain employs TRBV7-2 and TRBJ1-4; TRBD1 agrees at 9 bases. From germline, CDR1 is SGHTA and CDR2 FQGNSA. The CDR3 runs 13 residues. CDR3: CASSLEARTGANF. Here the CDR3 DNA reads TGTGCCAGCAGCTTAGAGGCGAGGACAGGGGCGAATTTT.

The chain links TRBV7-9 to TRBJ2-5; D is unclear. Germline CDR1 SEHNR, CDR2 FQNEAQ (reference sequence). The CDR3 sequence is 10 residues long. With 5 bases removed from V and 9 bases from J, the gap between germline ends came to 7 bases. In DNA, the CDR3 is TGTGCCAGCAGCGGCCCGCCCCAGTACTTC. This encodes CASSGPPQYF.

In its sample, this clonotype was seen a few times. CDR3 amino acids: CSARVLSTNYGYTF. For the CDR3, the DNA is TGCAGTGCTAGGGTCCTCAGTACTAACTATGGCTACACCTTC. This chain links TRBV20-1 with TRBJ1-2; D is ambiguous. V was cut by 3 bases and J by 0 bases, with 11 bases left in between. The CDR3 consists of 14 residues. CDR1 and CDR2 (germline): DFQATT, SNEGSKA (reference sequence).

This chain connects TRBV12-3 or TRBV12-4 to TRBJ1-3; 7 bases agree with TRBD1. This CDR3 is built from 15 residues. The V segment lost 4 bases and the J segment 2 bases; nucleotides outside the gene matches: 5. CDR3 DNA sequence: TGTGCCAGCAGTTCGACAGGGAACCCTGGAAACACCATATATTTT. This sequence encodes CASSSTGNPGNTIYF.

At least ten counts were recorded for this clonotype. The J gene is TRBJ2-7, the V gene TRBV20-1, with 8 nucleotides matching TRBD1. Germline V gives CDR1 DFQATT, CDR2 SNEGSKA (reference sequence). The CDR3 spans 13 residues. V shed 4 bases, J shed 5 bases, and the junction held 7 bases outside the gene matches. Here the CDR3 DNA reads TGCAGTGCTATAAGACAGGGGCATGACGAGCAGTACTTC. Residues: CSAIRQGHDEQYF.

This chain uses TRBV28 with TRBJ2-7; 7 nucleotides match TRBD1. Germline lookup yields CDR1 MDHEN and CDR2 SYDVKM. Unmatched junction bases numbered 6, after V lost 5 bases and J lost 2 bases. The CDR3 runs to 14 residues. Written as DNA, the CDR3 is TGTGCCAGCAGTCGAGGACAGGCGGCCTACGAGCAGTACTTC. Encoded protein: CASSRGQAAYEQYF. Looking up the rest from reference TRBV28 and TRBJ2-7 gives the full variable domain: DVKVTQSSRYLVKRTGEKVFLECVQDMDHENMFWYRQDPGLGLRLIYFSYDVKMKEKGDIPEGYSVSREKKERFSLILESASTNQTSMYLCASSRGQAAYEQYFGPGTRLTVT.

This clonotype was recorded many times. The J gene is TRBJ2-5, the V gene TRBV4-1; perhaps D is TRBD1 or TRBD2 (6 bases each). V shed 1 base and J shed 5 bases, with 14 bases lying between them. There are 15 residues in the CDR3. Looked up from germline, CDR1 is MGHRA and CDR2 is YSYEKL. CDR3 in DNA: TGCGCCAGCAGCCAAGTCGGGGGCCCGGTCGAGACCCAGTACTTC. It translates to CASSQVGGPVETQYF.

Only a few counts were recorded for this clonotype. This chain joins TRBV10-3 and TRBJ1-5; no definite D call. Germline V gives CDR1 ENHRY, CDR2 SYGVKD. This CDR3 has 13 amino acids. The ends were cut back, 7 bases at V and 4 bases at J, with 11 bases in the middle. This CDR3 is CAIKEQLNQPQHF. Here the CDR3 DNA reads TGTGCCATCAAGGAACAGTTGAATCAGCCCCAGCATTTT.

J is TRBJ1-5 and V is TRBV6-2 or TRBV6-3, with TRBD1 as a possible D gene (5 bases). Between the trimmed V and J ends, which lost 7 bases and 1 base, there was a span of 8 bases. The CDR3 has 13 amino acids. Germline CDR1 MNHEY, CDR2 SVGEGT. As DNA, the CDR3 is TGTGCCAGCAAACGGGACAGCAATCAGCCCCAGCATTTT. Translating it yields CASKRDSNQPQHF.

The chain has TRBV12-3 or TRBV12-4 and TRBJ2-2, with no clear D. Trimming shortened V by 4 bases and J by 5 bases, and 11 bases separated the two germline ends. This CDR3 contains 14 residues. The CDR3 sequence is CASSSSPRTGELFF. The CDR3, as DNA: TGTGCCAGCAGTTCCTCTCCTCGGACCGGGGAGCTGTTTTTT.